Shown below are 7 T cell receptor beta chains from a single sample sequenced in a study of T cells in Graves' hyperthyroidism and ophthalmopathy. Amplified regions were TCR beta CDR3 sequences from RNA transcripts. When the TCR CDR3 underwent first-round RT-PCR, the HTBI primer set was used. MiXCR was run by TCRdb on the multiplex PCR reads, yielding one entry per CDR3 protein. The table lists over 500,000 distinct CDR3 sequences, around 13% of them singletons, with about 15% in the top ten. Sequencing was carried out using blood. These receptors originate from a woman aged 40-49 years with Graves' hyperthyroidism.

The sample holds many counts of this clonotype. This sequence joins TRBV3-1 and TRBJ2-7, with D perhaps TRBD2 (6 bases). CDR3 length: 14 amino acids. Per germline, CDR1 LGHDT and CDR2 YNNKEL (reference sequence). V was clipped by 1 base and J by 6 bases, with 13 bases between them. As DNA, the CDR3 is TGTGCCAGCAGCCAAGTCGGGACTTCTCCCGAGCAGTACTTC. Translation gives CASSQVGTSPEQYF.

The chain carries TRBV19 and TRBJ2-3; TRBD2 matches at 8 bases. The V gene's germline CDR1 is LNHDA and CDR2 SQIVND (reference sequence). V lost 6 bases and J lost 2; bases outside the gene matches: 10. The CDR3 extends over 16 amino acids. The CDR3 loop is CASRSPVAGSTDTQYF. The CDR3, as DNA: TGTGCCAGTAGATCCCCAGTAGCGGGGTCCACAGATACGCAGTATTTT.

This clonotype was observed a handful of times. CDR3 sequence reads: CASSQEVGVYNEQFF. In DNA, the CDR3 is TGCGCCAGCAGCCAAGAAGTCGGCGTATACAATGAGCAGTTCTTC. The chain carries TRBV4-1 and TRBJ2-1; D ambiguous. This CDR3 region has 15 residues. Germline V gene sequence: CDR1 MGHRA, CDR2 YSYEKL. V dropped 0 bases and J dropped 4 bases, with 10 bases sitting between them.

This clonotype was seen at least ten times. The V gene is TRBV12-3 or TRBV12-4, the J gene TRBJ2-2, with D possibly matching TRBD2 (5 bases). This CDR3 has 17 amino acids. V was cut by 3 bases and J by 3 bases, with 17 bases left in between. The CDR3 coding sequence is TGTGCCAGCAGTTTCCCTTATGACGATAGCGACACCGGGGAGCTGTTTTTT. It encodes CASSFPYDDSDTGELFF.

This rearrangement joins TRBV12-3 or TRBV12-4 to TRBJ2-3; 9 positions agree with TRBD1. J gave up 1 base and V 2 bases, and 4 bases lay outside the gene matches. The CDR3 sequence is 16 residues long. The CDR3 reads CASSLSTGGGTDTQYF. CDR3 nucleotides: TGTGCCAGCAGTTTAAGTACAGGGGGCGGCACAGATACGCAGTATTTT.

This clonotype has ten or more counts. The chain employs TRBV10-3 and TRBJ2-7, with 8 bases aligning to TRBD2. Germline loops: CDR1 ENHRY, CDR2 SYGVKD. The CDR3 contains 15 residues. V dropped 0 bases and J dropped 5; count of bases not matched to a gene: 6. As DNA, the CDR3 is TGTGCCATCAGTGAGTCGAGCGGGAGTAGCGACGAGCAGTACTTC. This translates into CAISESSGSSDEQYF.

This chain links TRBV9 with TRBJ2-5; no firm D call. The CDR3 runs 14 residues. Germline V gives CDR1 SGDLS, CDR2 YYNGEE. The V end was cut by 4 bases, the J end by 2 bases, with 12 bases between. This CDR3 is CASSYEAAQETQYF. As DNA, the CDR3 is TGTGCCAGCAGCTATGAGGCTGCTCAAGAGACCCAGTACTTC.